The 26 T cell receptor beta chains below were found in one sample sequenced in a study of blood T cell repertoires in COVID-19. Sequenced by immunoSEQ multiplex PCR; TCRdb stores in-frame clones only, minus some. In the table there are some 250,000 clones, about 90% of which are singletons. The sequenced material came from PBMCs or T cells enriched from blood (not recorded which). Receptors originate from a woman aged 25 to 39 with acute COVID-19.

The gene calls are TRBV18 and TRBJ1-2, with D unclear. The V gene lost 2 bases and the J gene lost 4 bases, with 11 bases spanning the gap. The CDR3 consists of 14 residues. The germline gives CDR1 KGHSH, CDR2 LQKENI. The DNA of the CDR3 is TGTGCCAGCTCACCAGGGCAGAATTTCTATGGCTACACCTTC. This codes for CASSPGQNFYGYTF.

V and J are TRBV29-1 and TRBJ2-2; the D gene is possibly TRBD2 (5 bases). V lost 6 bases, J lost 6 bases, and 8 bases lay in between. The CDR3 is made up of 11 amino acids. Per the germline V gene, CDR1 is SQVTM and CDR2 is ANQGSEA. CDR3 coding DNA: TGCAGCGTGGAGAGGGCCGGGGAGCTGTTTTTT. It is translated as CSVERAGELFF.

The rearrangement joins TRBV3-1 (or the pseudogene TRBV3-2) to TRBJ2-5; D possibly corresponds to TRBD2 (6 bases). There are 16 residues in the CDR3. Trimming removed 0 bases from V and 5 bases from J, with 16 bases in between. Germline V gene data show CDR1 as LGHDT and CDR2 as YNNKEL (reference sequence). CDR3 DNA: TGTGCCAGCAGCCAAGAAGGGACTTGGTTTGGGGAGACCCAGTACTTC. Protein sequence: CASSQEGTWFGETQYF.

The J gene is TRBJ2-1, the V gene TRBV4-3, with D possibly TRBD2 on 6 matching bases. V lost 5 bases and J lost 0, with 11 bases in between. In germline, CDR1 is LGHNA, CDR2 YSLEER. This CDR3 region has 15 residues. CDR3 protein: CASSGRLGSYNEQFF. CDR3 sequence (DNA): TGCGCCAGCAGCGGCCGACTAGGCTCCTACAATGAGCAGTTCTTC.

The V gene is TRBV5-4, the J gene TRBJ1-1, with D maybe TRBD1 (5 bases). Trimming removed 0 bases from V and 4 bases from J, with 13 bases in between. Germline CDR1 SGHNT, CDR2 YYREEE (reference sequence). The CDR3 totals 15 residues. The CDR3 spells CASSLAAGIPTEAFF. In nucleotides, the CDR3 is TGTGCCAGCAGCTTGGCTGCAGGGATTCCCACTGAAGCTTTCTTT.

The chain couples TRBV29-1 to TRBJ2-7, with 7 positions matching TRBD1. The CDR3 is 12 residues long. J was trimmed by 6 bases and V by 6 bases; bases with no gene match: 8. CDR1 is SQVTM, CDR2 ANQGSEA, per germline. The DNA for the CDR3 is TGCAGCGTCTGGGACAGAGTAAGCGAGCAGTACTTC. Its protein is CSVWDRVSEQYF.

The chain couples TRBV5-1 to TRBJ1-2; 9 nucleotides agree with TRBD1. This CDR3 has 16 amino acids. V gave up 3 bases and J gave up 2 bases; unmatched junction bases: 8. Germline-derived CDR1 and CDR2 are SGHRS and YFSETQ. CDR3 residues: CASSSGQGFVNYGYTF. Here the CDR3 DNA reads TGCGCCAGCAGCTCGGGACAGGGCTTCGTGAACTATGGCTACACCTTC.

The chain has TRBV7-2 and TRBJ2-5, with 7 bases matching TRBD2. V lost 6 bases and J lost 0; bases outside the gene matches: 7. CDR3 size: 15 residues. Germline V gene sequence: CDR1 SGHTA, CDR2 FQGNSA. The CDR3 nucleotides are TGTGCCAGCAGACGGGGGGTTATCAACCAAGAGACCCAGTACTTC. It yields the protein CASRRGVINQETQYF.

The chain has TRBV18 and TRBJ2-2; weak D call: TRBD2 (6 bases). Germline CDR1 and CDR2: KGHSH and LQKENI. CDR3 length equals 15 residues. V was shortened by 6 bases and J by 5 bases, with 16 bases between the two germline ends. CDR3 DNA: TGTGCCAGCTCCCCGTCGGCGGCGGGGACCGGGGAGCTGTTTTTT. Encoded protein: CASSPSAAGTGELFF.

Comments on this clone: The junction departs from germline at one end; a sequencing error may be responsible. The chain recombines TRBV5-4 with TRBJ2-1, with TRBD2 matching over 9 bases. Per the germline V gene, CDR1 is SGHNT and CDR2 is YYREEE (reference sequence). This CDR3 has 15 amino acids. The CDR3 reads CASTLGRGGRNEQFF. CDR3 nucleotides: TGTGCCAGCACCTTGGGGCGGGGGGGCCGCAATGAGCAGTTCTTC.

V gene TRBV14 combines with J gene TRBJ2-3; D is ambiguous. CDR1 SGHDN and CDR2 FVKESK come from the germline V gene. V gave up 0 bases and J gave up 3 bases, with 10 bases separating them. The CDR3 is 15 residues long. The CDR3: CASSQERSQTDTQYF. DNA for the CDR3: TGTGCCAGCAGCCAAGAAAGGAGCCAGACAGATACGCAGTATTTT.

This chain connects TRBV6-4 to TRBJ1-1, with D hard to call. The length of the CDR3 is 17 residues. Trimming removed 8 bases at V and 1 base at J, with 23 bases between. CDR1 is MRHNA, CDR2 SNTAGT, per germline. DNA of the CDR3: TGTGCCAGCCGTCCTGAGCCCGCTCGTTCCCCGAACACTGAAGCTTTCTTT. Its translation: CASRPEPARSPNTEAFF.

The rearrangement links TRBV7-6 to TRBJ1-1; a weak D match, TRBD1 (6 bases). The germline gives CDR1 SGHVS, CDR2 FNYEAQ. V dropped 3 bases and J dropped 6 bases, with 14 bases sitting between them. CDR3 length equals 14 residues. The chain's CDR3 is CASSFGAGGPEAFF. In DNA, the CDR3 is TGTGCCAGCAGCTTTGGGGCGGGGGGGCCTGAAGCTTTCTTT. Looking up the rest from reference TRBV7-6 and TRBJ1-1 gives the full variable domain: GAGVSQSPRYKVTKRGQDVALRCDPISGHVSLYWYRQALGQGPEFLTYFNYEAQQDKSGLPNDRFSAERPEGSISTLTIQRTEQRDSAMYRCASSFGAGGPEAFFGQGTRLTVV.

V and J are TRBV10-3 and TRBJ2-7; D unclear. V lost 2 bases, J lost 2 bases, and 7 bases lay in between. The CDR3 extends over 13 amino acids. Germline values: CDR1 ENHRY, CDR2 SYGVKD. CDR3 sequence reads: CAISEVAAYEQYF. The CDR3 DNA reads as TGTGCCATCAGTGAGGTGGCAGCCTACGAGCAGTACTTC.

This chain joins TRBV9 and TRBJ1-1, with a tentative D call TRBD1 (5 bases). The CDR3 covers 14 residues. V lost 3 bases and J 0 bases, leaving 9 bases between the germline ends. Germline CDR1 reads SGDLS; CDR2 reads YYNGEE. The DNA for the CDR3 is TGTGCCAGCAGCGGACAGACTCTGAACACTGAAGCTTTCTTT. Residues: CASSGQTLNTEAFF.

This chain uses TRBV2 with TRBJ1-1, with a possible D match to TRBD1 (5 bases). Germline V lookup: CDR1 SNHLY, CDR2 FYNNEI. Trimming removed 3 bases from V and 1 base from J, with 12 bases in between. The CDR3 sequence is 15 residues long. CDR3 sequence reads: CASSDVGRANTEAFF. CDR3 nucleotides: TGTGCCAGCAGTGACGTAGGCAGGGCGAACACTGAAGCTTTCTTT.

The chain has TRBV5-1 and TRBJ1-6; 8 nucleotides line up with TRBD1. Germline V gene data show CDR1 as SGHRS and CDR2 as YFSETQ. Losses at the gene ends were 4 bases for V and 13 bases for J; bases not matched to a gene: 13. CDR3 length equals 15 residues. The CDR3 here is CASSPGQVGSNPLHF. DNA for the CDR3: TGCGCCAGCAGCCCGGGACAGGTGGGCTCGAATCCCCTCCACTTT.

The J gene is TRBJ2-7, the V gene TRBV6-5; D might be TRBD2 (6 bases). V dropped 5 bases and J dropped 0 bases, with 11 bases sitting between them. The germline CDR1 and CDR2 sequences are MNHEY and SVGAGI. The CDR3 consists of 14 residues. The CDR3 region is CASSPWGVSYEQYF. The DNA for the CDR3 is TGTGCCAGCAGTCCCTGGGGGGTCTCCTACGAGCAGTACTTC.

This clone came up once. The chain uses TRBV7-7 and TRBJ2-5; TRBD2 aligns across 7 bases. V trimming: 3 bases; J trimming: 5 bases; junction bases outside the gene matches: 21. The germline V gene encodes CDR1 SSHAT and CDR2 FNYEAQ (reference sequence). The CDR3 contains 19 residues. The CDR3 loop is CASSLGLAGVTLGSETQYF. CDR3 nucleotides: TGTGCCAGCAGCTTGGGCTTGGCGGGGGTTACCTTGGGGTCGGAGACCCAGTACTTC.

This chain joins TRBV4-3 and TRBJ1-6; D may be TRBD1 (5 bases). CDR3 size: 15 residues. V gave up 4 bases and J gave up 7 bases, with 14 bases separating them. Germline loops: CDR1 LGHNA, CDR2 YSLEER. In DNA, the CDR3 is TGCGCCAGCAGCCTAGGGGAGGTGGTCAATTCACCCCTCCACTTT. Translation: CASSLGEVVNSPLHF.

The chain joins TRBV7-2 to TRBJ2-1; the D gene is possibly TRBD1 (6 bases). CDR1 SGHTA and CDR2 FQGNSA come from the germline V gene. V lost 1 base and J lost 12, with 7 bases in between. There are 11 residues in the CDR3. The CDR3 sequence: CASSLGQVQFF. CDR3 nucleotides: TGTGCCAGCAGCTTAGGACAGGTGCAGTTCTTC.

The chain couples TRBV30 to TRBJ2-3, with 7 bases aligning to TRBD2. The V gene's germline CDR1 is GTSNPN and CDR2 SVGIG (reference sequence). J lost 2 bases, V lost 5 bases, and 7 bases had no gene match. CDR3 length: 14 amino acids. The CDR3 region is CAWGGEGPTDTQYF. CDR3 DNA: TGTGCCTGGGGAGGGGAGGGGCCCACAGATACGCAGTATTTT.

This chain's CDR3 is CASSFALVGGTGELFF. The CDR3 bases are TGTGCCAGCAGCTTTGCGCTCGTCGGGGGGACCGGGGAGCTGTTTTTT. This chain uses TRBV7-2 with TRBJ2-2; 7 nucleotides agree with TRBD2. V shed 3 bases and J 5 bases; nucleotides not matched to a gene: 9. CDR1 and CDR2 from the germline V gene are SGHTA and FQGNSA. CDR3 length equals 16 residues.

The sample holds one count of this clone. The chain is built from TRBV5-6 and TRBJ2-5, with a possible D match to TRBD1 (6 bases). CDR1 SGHDT and CDR2 YYEEEE come from the germline V gene. Between the trimmed V and J ends, which lost 0 bases and 2 bases, there was a span of 8 bases. The CDR3 loop spans 14 amino acids. The CDR3: CASSLVRGQETQYF. CDR3 DNA: TGTGCCAGCAGCTTGGTCAGGGGACAAGAGACCCAGTACTTC.

V gene TRBV6-5 combines with J gene TRBJ1-6; TRBD1 agrees at 8 bases. V was clipped by 2 bases and J by 4 bases; unmatched bases: 4. The CDR3 is 16 amino acids. CDR1 is MNHEY and CDR2 is SVGAGI in the germline V gene. The DNA of the CDR3 is TGTGCCAGCAGTTACGGGGGACAGGTGTATAATTCACCCCTCCACTTT. Its protein product is CASSYGGQVYNSPLHF.

This chain joins TRBV27 and TRBJ1-4, with D possibly TRBD1 on 6 matching bases. Trimming left V 10 bases short and J 7 bases short, with 19 bases between. The CDR3 length is 14 residues. Germline V gene sequence: CDR1 MNHEY, CDR2 SMNVEV (reference sequence). The CDR3 protein is CATGGRGGREKLFF. The CDR3 region has the DNA TGTGCCACCGGGGGGAGAGGGGGTCGTGAAAAACTGTTTTTT.